The 31 T cell receptor beta chains in this list originate from one sample, sequenced in a study of blood T cell repertoires in COVID-19. Some clones are missing from TCRdb's copy, which holds only in-frame ones; the method was immunoSEQ multiplex PCR. The data show fewer than 500,000 clones, with about 90% seen just once and roughly 0.78% held by the top ten. Source material: peripheral blood. These receptors were taken from a young man with COVID-19, enrolled during active disease.

In regard to this clone: The identical CDR3 is also encoded by other nucleotide sequences in the sample. The genes are TRBV5-1 and TRBJ1-5; weak D call: TRBD1 (6 bases). Trimming took 4 bases from V and 3 from J, leaving 11 bases between them. The CDR3 extends over 14 amino acids. Germline V gives CDR1 SGHRS, CDR2 YFSETQ. DNA of the CDR3: TGCGCCAGCAGCCCAGGACAGCCCAATCAGCCCCAGCATTTT. It encodes CASSPGQPNQPQHF.

The chain carries TRBV27 and TRBJ1-2, with a possible D match to TRBD1 (5 bases). The CDR3 has 13 amino acids. Deletions cut 5 bases from V and 5 bases from J, with 12 bases between. The germline CDR1 and CDR2 sequences are MNHEY and SMNVEV (reference sequence). CDR3 residues: CASSDSNSYGYTF. DNA of the CDR3: TGTGCCAGCAGTGACAGTAATTCATATGGCTACACCTTC.

The chain joins TRBV28 to TRBJ1-1, with 8 bases lining up with TRBD1. Germline V gene sequence: CDR1 MDHEN, CDR2 SYDVKM. Unmatched junction bases numbered 10, after V lost 8 bases and J lost 5 bases. This CDR3 has 14 residues. For the CDR3, the DNA is TGTGCCAGCTTTCTTCGGACAGGGCAAACTGAAGCTTTCTTT. This gives the protein CASFLRTGQTEAFF.

This clone appeared a single time. The V call is TRBV27, the J call TRBJ1-4; possible D gene TRBD1, 6 bases. Germline CDR1 MNHEY, CDR2 SMNVEV (reference sequence). Trimming removed 4 bases from V and 6 bases from J, with 15 bases in between. This CDR3 contains 15 residues. This chain's CDR3 is CASSSVEAGDEKLFF. The CDR3, as DNA: TGTGCCAGCAGTTCGGTGGAGGCAGGGGATGAAAAACTGTTTTTT.

This clone was seen a handful of times. The CDR3 loop is CASSLARQTGNTIYF. The DNA for the CDR3 is TGTGCCAGCAGCTTAGCGCGACAGACTGGAAACACCATATATTTT. The V call is TRBV7-9, the J call TRBJ1-3, with D possibly matching TRBD1 (5 bases). Germline lookup yields CDR1 SEHNR and CDR2 FQNEAQ (reference sequence). The CDR3 consists of 15 residues. The V end lost 0 bases, the J end lost 2 bases, and 8 bases lay between the germline ends.

V usage is TRBV7-6 and J usage is TRBJ2-7, with TRBD1 identical over 9 bases. J gave up 3 bases and V 1 base, and 10 bases lay outside the gene matches. Germline V gene sequence: CDR1 SGHVS, CDR2 FNYEAQ. The CDR3 has 17 residues. The CDR3 here is CASSLVLPGQGSYEQYF. DNA for the CDR3: TGTGCCAGCAGCTTAGTGTTACCGGGACAGGGAAGCTACGAGCAGTACTTC. Full variable domain (rest looked up from reference TRBV7-6 and TRBJ2-7): GAGVSQSPRYKVTKRGQDVALRCDPISGHVSLYWYRQALGQGPEFLTYFNYEAQQDKSGLPNDRFSAERPEGSISTLTIQRTEQRDSAMYRCASSLVLPGQGSYEQYFGPGTRLTVT.

V usage is TRBV21-1 and J usage is TRBJ2-5; the DNA was not compared with TRBD1, the D call given in the table. TRBV21-1 is assigned pseudogene status. The CDR3 extends over 14 amino acids. CDR3 region: CASSTLTEKETQYF. CDR3 coding DNA: TGTGCCAGCAGCACTTTGACAGAGAAAGAGACCCAGTACTTC.

The CDR3 bases are TGTGCCATCACAGGGGAAGGGAACACTGAAGCTTTCTTT. The encoded protein is CAITGEGNTEAFF. V and J are TRBV12-3 or TRBV12-4 and TRBJ1-1; 7 nucleotides line up with TRBD1. After removal of 10 bases from V and 1 base from J, the junction contained 6 bases not matched to a gene. CDR3 length equals 13 residues.

This sequence joins TRBV4-1 and TRBJ2-1; TRBD1 might be the D (6 bases). The length of the CDR3 is 13 residues. CDR1 is MGHRA, CDR2 YSYEKL, per germline. V was pared by 4 bases and J by 9 bases, with 13 bases between. The DNA for the CDR3 is TGCGCCAGCAGCCCTACAGGGTGGGCTGAGCAGTTCTTC. The encoded protein is CASSPTGWAEQFF.

The chain employs TRBV6-1 and TRBJ1-3; D remains unclear. The length of the CDR3 is 16 residues. Between the trimmed V and J ends, which lost 4 bases and 0 bases, there was a span of 13 bases. CDR1 and CDR2 (germline): MNHNS, SASEGT. The CDR3 DNA sequence: TGTGCCAGCAGTGCGGTAGCCTACTTCTCTGGAAACACCATATATTTT. This sequence encodes CASSAVAYFSGNTIYF.

The rearrangement joins TRBV28 to TRBJ2-1; TRBD1 matches at 7 bases. This CDR3 is built from 15 residues. Germline-derived CDR1 and CDR2 are MDHEN and SYDVKM. V was pared by 6 bases and J by 5 bases, with 10 bases of the junction left unmatched. The CDR3 nucleotides are TGTGCCAGCAGCCCCGGGACAGCCGCTAACAATGAGCAGTTCTTC. Translated: CASSPGTAANNEQFF.

This rearrangement joins TRBV27 to TRBJ2-1; TRBD2 matches at 14 bases. Germline CDR1 is MNHEY and CDR2 is SMNVEV (reference sequence). The CDR3 is made up of 19 amino acids. Trimming removed 7 bases from V and 0 bases from J; junction bases left unmatched: 11. Here the CDR3 reads CASNPRTSGGTGSYNEQFF. CDR3 nucleotide sequence: TGTGCCAGCAACCCTAGGACTAGCGGGGGGACTGGCTCCTACAATGAGCAGTTCTTC.

This sequence joins TRBV4-2 and TRBJ2-1, with TRBD2 identical over 9 bases. Germline V gene data show CDR1 as LGHNA and CDR2 as YNFKEQ. The length of the CDR3 is 17 residues. The trim removed 0 bases at V and 7 bases at J, leaving 10 bases unmatched. The CDR3 region has the DNA TGTGCCAGCAGCCAAGATAGGAGCGGGAGGCCGGCGAATGAGCAGTTCTTC. Translation gives CASSQDRSGRPANEQFF.

V gene TRBV6-5 combines with J gene TRBJ2-5; D is uncertain. Trimming removed 2 bases from V and 2 bases from J, with 12 bases in between. The CDR3 is made up of 15 amino acids. CDR1 is MNHEY and CDR2 is SVGAGI in the germline V gene. CDR3: CASSYMSVGQETQYF. In DNA, the CDR3 is TGTGCCAGCAGTTACATGAGTGTCGGGCAAGAGACCCAGTACTTC.

The chain joins TRBV7-9 to TRBJ1-2; TRBD1 matches 7 bases. The CDR3 covers 16 residues. J gave up 8 bases and V 2 bases, and 14 bases lay outside the gene matches. Germline loops: CDR1 SEHNR, CDR2 FQNEAQ (reference sequence). The CDR3 DNA reads as TGTGCCAGCAGCTTACGCGGGGACAGCGTGGGGGGAGGCTACACCTTC. Its protein product is CASSLRGDSVGGGYTF.

This CDR3 is CASSLDRASGANVLTF. The CDR3 DNA follows: TGCGCCAGCAGCTTGGACAGAGCCTCTGGGGCCAACGTCCTGACTTTC. This chain links TRBV5-1 with TRBJ2-6; D not resolved. The CDR3 runs to 16 residues. V was pared by 0 bases and J by 0 bases, with 7 bases between. CDR1 SGHRS and CDR2 YFSETQ come from the germline V gene.

The chain has TRBV11-2 and TRBJ2-1; D call uncertain. The V end lost 2 bases, the J end lost 15 bases, and 11 bases lay between the germline ends. Germline CDR1 SGHAT, CDR2 FQNNGV. This CDR3 has 11 amino acids. The CDR3 reads CASSLFEVVFF. In DNA form, the CDR3 reads TGTGCCAGCAGCTTATTCGAGGTGGTGTTCTTC.

This clone was seen only a few times. V and J are TRBV9 and TRBJ2-7, with a tentative D call TRBD2 (6 bases). Trimming removed 0 bases from V and 0 bases from J, with 10 bases in between. The CDR3 loop spans 15 amino acids. Germline V lookup: CDR1 SGDLS, CDR2 YYNGEE. The CDR3 region is CASSVEAGLSYEQYF. The CDR3 DNA reads TGTGCCAGCAGCGTAGAGGCGGGACTCTCCTACGAGCAGTACTTC.

This clone was seen just once. The gene calls are TRBV19 and TRBJ1-5; D not resolved. The CDR3 is made up of 14 amino acids. From germline, CDR1 is LNHDA and CDR2 SQIVND (reference sequence). The V end was cut by 7 bases, the J end by 1 base, with 11 bases between. CDR3 coding DNA: TGTGCCAGTATCGAGGGATCGAGCAATCAGCCCCAGCATTTT. It translates to CASIEGSSNQPQHF.

The chain combines TRBV7-9 with TRBJ2-1, with D perhaps TRBD1 (7 bases). The CDR3 totals 15 residues. V was trimmed by 4 bases and J by 4 bases, leaving 14 bases between them. Germline V lookup: CDR1 SEHNR, CDR2 FQNEAQ (reference sequence). This CDR3 is CASSSQGDSYNEQFF. CDR3 in DNA: TGTGCCAGCAGCTCCCAGGGGGACTCGTACAATGAGCAGTTCTTC.

This sequence joins TRBV10-2 and TRBJ2-1, with 7 bases lining up with TRBD1. Germline assignment: CDR1 WSHSY and CDR2 SAAADI. CDR3 length equals 15 residues. After removal of 9 bases from V and 8 bases from J, the junction contained 16 bases not matched to a gene. CDR3 protein: CASYPSGYRGDEQFF. The CDR3 coding sequence is TGCGCCAGTTATCCGTCCGGCTACAGGGGTGATGAGCAGTTCTTC.

The rearrangement joins TRBV29-1 to TRBJ2-6, with 10 bases fitting TRBD1. The CDR3 is 16 amino acids. After removal of 7 bases from V and 0 bases from J, the junction contained 6 bases not matched to a gene. The germline V gene has CDR1 SQVTM and CDR2 ANQGSEA. CDR3 protein: CSAGQGVGSGANVLTF. The CDR3, as DNA: TGCAGCGCCGGACAGGGGGTTGGCTCTGGGGCCAACGTCCTGACTTTC.

This clone has only one observation. The chain is built from TRBV5-1 and TRBJ2-7; TRBD2 matches at 11 bases. V gave up 1 base and J gave up 2 bases; unmatched junction bases: 2. The CDR3 covers 15 residues. Germline CDR1 SGHRS, CDR2 YFSETQ. This CDR3 is CASSLPSGRTYEQYF. CDR3 bases: TGCGCCAGCAGCTTGCCTAGCGGGAGGACCTACGAGCAGTACTTC.

The genes are TRBV19 and TRBJ1-5; a possible D gene is TRBD1 (6 bases). Trimming cost V 5 bases and J 11 bases, with 16 bases left between them. CDR1 is LNHDA and CDR2 is SQIVND in the germline V gene (reference sequence). CDR3 size: 13 residues. CDR3 coding DNA: TGTGCCAGTAGTCTAGGGACACCCCCGTCCCAGCATTTT. This translates into CASSLGTPPSQHF.

CDR3 DNA: TGCGCCAGCAGCGCTCTAGCGGGATCCTACGAGCAGTACTTC. Translated: CASSALAGSYEQYF. The V call is TRBV5-1, the J call TRBJ2-7, with 9 bases matching TRBD2. From germline, CDR1 is SGHRS and CDR2 YFSETQ. The length of the CDR3 is 14 residues. The trim removed 4 bases at V and 1 base at J, leaving 3 bases unmatched.

The gene calls are TRBV5-4 and TRBJ2-7; 11 bases line up with TRBD2. CDR1 is SGHNT, CDR2 YYREEE, per germline (reference sequence). The ends lost 0 bases at V and 0 bases at J; junction bases unmatched: 5. This CDR3 is 17 amino acids long. Here the CDR3 reads CASSLGASGGFSYEQYF. The CDR3 DNA reads as TGTGCCAGCAGCTTGGGGGCTAGCGGGGGGTTCTCCTACGAGCAGTACTTC.

CDR3 in DNA: TGCGCCAGCAGCTGGAACCCTACAGGGATAGAGACCCAGTACTTC. As protein: CASSWNPTGIETQYF. V gene TRBV5-1 combines with J gene TRBJ2-5, with TRBD1 as a possible D gene (6 bases). Trimming took off 3 bases at V and 4 bases at J, with 16 bases between the two ends. This CDR3 is built from 15 residues. From germline, CDR1 is SGHRS and CDR2 YFSETQ.

This chain connects TRBV6-1 to TRBJ1-4, with 8 nucleotides matching TRBD1. This CDR3 is 16 amino acids long. Per the germline V gene, CDR1 is MNHNS and CDR2 is SASEGT. V was clipped by 4 bases and J by 7 bases; unmatched bases: 11. In nucleotides, the CDR3 is TGTGCCAGCAGTGGAAAGGACAGGGCCATAGGTGAAAAACTGTTTTTT. Translated, it gives CASSGKDRAIGEKLFF.

This chain's CDR3 is CASHANRSSNQPQHF. The CDR3 DNA sequence: TGTGCCAGTCATGCTAACAGGTCTAGCAATCAGCCCCAGCATTTT. The chain employs TRBV21-1 and TRBJ1-5; the D call in the table, TRBD1, was not verified against the DNA. TRBV21-1 is annotated as a pseudogene. The length of the CDR3 is 15 residues.

The rearrangement joins TRBV2 to TRBJ2-7; 12 nucleotides agree with TRBD2. Per germline, CDR1 SNHLY and CDR2 FYNNEI. V was pared by 0 bases and J by 9 bases, with 6 bases of the junction left unmatched. The CDR3 runs 15 residues. The CDR3: CASSEAPSGGAGQYF. The CDR3 bases are TGTGCCAGCAGTGAAGCCCCTAGCGGGGGGGCGGGGCAGTACTTC. The whole variable domain, remainder taken from reference TRBV2 and TRBJ2-7, is EPEVTQTPSHQVTQMGQEVILRCVPISNHLYFYWYRQILGQKVEFLVSFYNNEISEKSEIFDDQFSVERPDGSNFTLKIRSTKLEDSAMYFCASSEAPSGGAGQYFGPGTRLTVT.

V usage is TRBV12-3 or TRBV12-4 and J usage is TRBJ1-3; D not certain. The CDR3 has 13 amino acids. The V and J ends lost 3 bases and 3 bases respectively, with 6 bases between them. CDR3 residues: CASSLLSGNTIYF. The CDR3 DNA sequence: TGTGCCAGCAGTTTGCTAAGTGGAAACACCATATATTTT.